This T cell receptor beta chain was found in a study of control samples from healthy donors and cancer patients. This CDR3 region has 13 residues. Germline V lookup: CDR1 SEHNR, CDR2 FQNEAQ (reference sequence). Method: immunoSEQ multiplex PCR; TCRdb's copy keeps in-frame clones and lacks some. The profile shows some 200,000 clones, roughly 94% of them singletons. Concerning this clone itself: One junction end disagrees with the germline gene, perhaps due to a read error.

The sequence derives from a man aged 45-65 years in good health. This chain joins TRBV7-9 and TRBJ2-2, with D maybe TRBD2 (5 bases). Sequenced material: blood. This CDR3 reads CASSLAESGELFF. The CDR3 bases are TGTGCCAGCAGCCTAGCCGAAAGCGGGGAGCTGTTTTTT. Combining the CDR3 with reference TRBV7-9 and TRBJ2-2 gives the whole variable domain DTGVSQNPRHKITKRGQNVTFRCDPISEHNRLYWYRQTLGQGPEFLTYFQNEAQLEKSRLLSDRFSAERPKGSFSTLEIQRTEQGDSAMYLCASSLAESGELFFGEGSRLTVL.